This TCR beta chain appears in the sequencing data of a study of memory CD8 T cells in hepatitis C reinfection listed by TCRdb under 2017. Describing the broader study: Of the five donors, three spontaneously resolved two consecutive HCV infections, and two cleared a primary infection but developed chronic infection after reinfection. Pre-reinfection samples were obtained between 55 and 20 weeks before detection of reinfection. Across an HCV reinfection episode in four or five donors, the study followed the TCR beta repertoire of virus-specific CD8 T cells over time. A case counted as HCV reinfection when an HCV RNA test came back positive after two negative tests taken at least 60 days apart. Several reinfection cases with stored pre-reinfection samples were identified between about 2008 and 2012. Participants who had resolved a prior HCV infection were followed every 3 months in the reinfection study. The investigation overall reported the following: Because only a few donors were included, definitive conclusions about public clonotypes linked to secondary clearance could not be reached by the study.

The library was obtained by the immunoSEQ multiplex PCR assay. Genomic DNA was extracted from sorted cells, and the TCR beta V, D and J regions were sequenced by Adaptive Biotechnologies' automated high-throughput method. A two-step, bias-controlled multiplex PCR was used to amplify the CDR3 regions. Amplified TCR beta libraries were sequenced on an Illumina instrument. Concerning the study's data processing: Demultiplexed reads were processed to reduce amplification and sequencing bias, and CDR3 sequences were assigned to gene families using the IMGT database. ImmunoSEQ software version 2.0 was used to analyze repertoire data. Clonotype lists were filtered to remove out-of-frame sequences as well as sequences containing stop codons in the CDR3. Clonotypes with a frequency below 0.01% were excluded because such clonotypes corresponded to less than one cell. Richness was calculated by dividing observed richness by the number of input cells, and evenness was calculated by dividing Shannon entropy by the log of observed richness. Repertoire diversity and the similarity between time points were measured using Simpson diversity and Morisita-Horn overlap indices. Each clonotype was placed into one of four groups: dominant (>1%), sub-dominant (0.5-0.99%), low abundance (0.1-0.49%) or lowest abundance (<0.1%). A germline index was derived by subtracting total nucleotide additions from total CDR3 length and dividing the result by total CDR3 length. Sourced from immuneACCESS, this table was stored by TCRdb with only in-frame sequences that have V and J called. A share of the clones is absent; for the studies checked, an unresolved V gene accounts for under half, and the remainder has no known explanation. That table is the source of V, J and clone size, and D and trimming were worked out from the DNA. For this sample the table gives over 50,000 clones, of which just under 90% were detected only once. Around 1% of the sample is taken by the ten largest.

A note on this clone: This receptor's antigen is unknown. No base quality values were provided; no much bigger clone lies one nucleotide off.

From a lookup of the germline V gene (reference sequence), CDR1 and CDR2 are MNHEY and SMNVEV. Trimming leaves V shorter by 6 bases and J shorter by 0 bases, with the junction holding 12 bases beyond the gene matches. Inclusive of the bounding cysteine and phenylalanine, the CDR3 is 18 residues long. CDR3 DNA is the only sequence kept; it has 54 bases, read in frame from the first base. This specimen's time point label, interpreted: pre-reinfection, 55 to 20 weeks before reinfection detection. Sorted cells were sequenced directly ex vivo, without in vitro expansion prior to TCR sequencing. The donors were people who inject drugs and were enrolled in Canada's Montreal Acute Hepatitis C Cohort Study (HEPCO). Total naive CD8 T cells, sorted as viable CD3+ CD8+ CD45RO-, came from two donors at all three reinfection time points as controls. Before sorting, cryopreserved peripheral blood mononuclear cells were thawed and CD8 T cells were purified from those thawed cells. The MACS CD8+ T cell Isolation Kit was used to enrich CD8 T cells through negative selection. Cells were sorted on a BD FACSAria II sorter running FACSDiva software, and FlowJo was used to analyze the data.

The receptor was derived from a man aged 18 to 30 with hepatitis C virus infection. Here the chain combines TRBV27 and TRBJ2-2; the central 8 bases match TRBD2. Sequencing was performed on naive CD8+ T cells sorted from blood. The cell subset or site label of this sample denotes: total naive CD8+CD45RO- T cells. The DNA sequence is as follows: TGTGCCAGCAGCACCCCCCGGCGGGAGGTCGCGAACACCGGGGAGCTGTTTTTT. Protein translation: CASSTPRREVANTGELFF.